Listed below are T cell receptor beta chains from one sample, sequenced in a study of shared clonotypes between healthy human individuals. Assay used: immunoSEQ multiplex PCR; TCRdb lists only in-frame clones, some missing. The data hold about half a million clones, with about 85% observed a single time. Sequencing input: PBMCs. These receptors all stem from a woman between 35 and 50 years old in good health. Some clones in this sample may be carry-over from other donors' samples. The CDR3 runs from the conserved cysteine through the conserved F or W. The D gene is left open where the match is weak. For some rows the clone size is stated as once, few or many, or as a class when expanded; others skip it.

TRBV27	TRBD2	NA	TRBJ2-5	13	CASRGLAGETQYF	TGTGCCAGCAGGGGACTAGCGGGAGAGACCCAGTACTTC
TRBV28	NA	NA	TRBJ2-2	16	CASTPTGAGGGGELFF	TGTGCCAGCACTCCCACCGGGGCTGGGGGAGGTGGGGAGCTGTTTTTT
TRBV15	NA	NA	TRBJ1-3	13	CATRLGRGNTIYF	TGTGCCACCAGGTTAGGGAGGGGAAACACCATATATTTT
TRBV5-6	NA	NA	TRBJ2-7	13	CASSLVAGYEQYF	TGTGCCAGCAGCTTGGTGGCAGGCTACGAGCAGTACTTC
TRBV1	NA	NA	TRBJ1-2	15	CTSSQDRAGSPGYTF	TGCACCAGCAGCCAAGATAGGGCAGGGAGTCCTGGCTACACCTTC
TRBV18	NA	NA	TRBJ1-2	14	CASSPSTNNYGYTF	TGTGCCAGCTCACCATCGACAAATAACTATGGCTACACCTTC
TRBV28	TRBD1	NA	TRBJ1-5	13	CATGQGAYQPQHF	TGTGCCACAGGACAGGGGGCTTATCAGCCCCAGCATTTT
TRBV6-6	NA	NA	TRBJ1-5	15	CASSSYQGSNQPQHF	TGTGCCAGCAGTTCGTACCAGGGTAGCAATCAGCCCCAGCATTTT
TRBV5-1	TRBD1	NA	TRBJ2-2	14	CASSRTGETGELFF	TGCGCCAGCAGCCGGACAGGGGAAACCGGGGAGCTGTTTTTT
TRBV5-1	NA	NA	TRBJ2-7	15	CASTLTRDNSYEQYF	TGCGCCAGCACACTAACACGGGACAACTCCTACGAGCAGTACTTC
TRBV6-6	NA	once	TRBJ2-7	15	CASSGQTGVYYEQYF	TGTGCCAGCAGCGGACAGACAGGAGTATACTACGAGCAGTACTTC
TRBV7-3	TRBD2	NA	TRBJ2-3	15	CASSSDTSGTDTQYF	TGTGCCAGCAGCTCGGATACTAGCGGCACAGATACGCAGTATTTT
TRBV2	TRBD1	NA	TRBJ1-1	15	CASNDADRGYGEAFF	TGTGCCAGCAACGATGCGGACAGGGGATATGGCGAAGCTTTCTTT
TRBV10-3	TRBD1	NA	TRBJ2-2	15	CAINTGTANTGELFF	TGTGCCATCAACACCGGGACAGCAAACACCGGGGAGCTGTTTTTT
TRBV7-2	TRBD2	NA	TRBJ2-1	18	CASSLAPGGAGVGNEQFF	TGTGCCAGCAGCTTAGCCCCGGGAGGGGCGGGAGTGGGGAATGAGCAGTTCTTC
TRBV7-3	NA	NA	TRBJ1-1	13	CASSYSRNTEAFF	TGTGCCAGCAGCTACTCCCGGAACACTGAAGCTTTCTTT
TRBV5-1	TRBD2	NA	TRBJ2-5	14	CASSPGTSRETQYF	TGCGCCAGCAGCCCCGGGACTAGCAGGGAGACCCAGTACTTC
TRBV9	NA	NA	TRBJ1-4	15	CASSVSGGHNEKLFF	TGTGCCAGCAGCGTATCTGGGGGGCATAATGAAAAACTGTTTTTT
TRBV5-4	NA	NA	TRBJ2-1	16	CASSLVKEGHYNEQFF	TGTGCCAGCAGCTTGGTTAAAGAGGGACACTACAATGAGCAGTTCTTC
TRBV29-1	NA	NA	TRBJ2-7	13	CSVGQGSTYEQYF	TGCAGCGTTGGCCAGGGGTCCACCTACGAGCAGTACTTC
TRBV15	NA	NA	TRBJ1-1	14	CATSKPTLSTEAFF	TGTGCCACCAGCAAACCCACCTTGAGCACTGAAGCTTTCTTT
TRBV18	NA	NA	TRBJ1-4	19	CASSPTSQAPVPPNEKLFF	TGTGCCAGCTCACCAACTTCCCAGGCCCCGGTTCCGCCTAATGAAAAACTGTTTTTT
TRBV27	NA	NA	TRBJ2-6	14	CASARGSGANVLTF	TGTGCCAGCGCCAGGGGCTCTGGGGCCAACGTCCTGACTTTC
TRBV10-3	NA	NA	TRBJ2-2	18	CAISESTGAGAGTGELFF	TGTGCCATCAGTGAGTCGACCGGGGCGGGGGCCGGCACCGGGGAGCTGTTTTTT
TRBV19	TRBD1	many	TRBJ2-3	15	CASSMDRGELDTQYF	TGTGCCAGTAGTATGGACAGGGGAGAGTTAGATACGCAGTATTTT
TRBV11-2	TRBD1	NA	TRBJ1-3	15	CASSLGTGSGNTIYF	TGTGCCAGCAGCTTAGGGACAGGGAGCGGAAACACCATATATTTT
TRBV27	TRBD2	once	TRBJ2-7	15	CASTPRSGGSYEQYF	TGTGCCAGCACCCCCCGAAGTGGCGGGAGTTACGAGCAGTACTTC
TRBV13	TRBD1	NA	TRBJ1-2	14	CASSPNRGRGGYTF	TGTGCCAGCAGCCCGAACAGGGGGCGCGGTGGCTACACCTTC
TRBV7-2	NA	NA	TRBJ2-3	15	CASSLAAGITDTQYF	TGTGCCAGCAGCTTAGCGGCGGGAATCACAGATACGCAGTATTTT
TRBV19	NA	NA	TRBJ2-5	13	CASSPTPRGAQYF	TGTGCCAGTAGTCCTACCCCCAGGGGGGCCCAGTACTTC
TRBV7-3	NA	NA	TRBJ2-1	15	CASSRGLGSYNEQFF	TGTGCCAGCAGCCGGGGACTGGGCTCCTACAATGAGCAGTTCTTC
TRBV25-1	TRBD1	NA	TRBJ1-1	13	CASSIRTGGSAFF	TGTGCCAGCAGTATACGGACAGGGGGCAGTGCTTTCTTT
TRBV2	NA	NA	TRBJ1-3	14	CASRATGSGNTIYF	TGTGCCAGCAGGGCAACAGGCAGCGGAAACACCATATATTTT
TRBV7-3	TRBD1	NA	TRBJ2-2	16	CASSLIGRGYTGELFF	TGTGCCAGCAGCTTAATTGGCAGGGGGTACACCGGGGAGCTGTTTTTT
TRBV7-3	NA	NA	TRBJ2-2	12	CASSLRTGELFF	TGTGCCAGCAGCTTAAGGACCGGGGAGCTGTTTTTT
TRBV7-2	TRBD1	NA	TRBJ2-2	16	CASSPRQGAPTGELFF	TGTGCCAGCAGCCCAAGACAGGGGGCGCCCACCGGGGAGCTGTTTTTT
TRBV7-9	TRBD2	NA	TRBJ2-1	16	CASSLGWASGRDEQFF	TGTGCCAGCAGCTTAGGGTGGGCTAGCGGGAGGGATGAGCAGTTCTTC
TRBV7-2	NA	NA	TRBJ2-7	14	CASGTGQPPYEQYF	TGTGCCAGCGGGACGGGACAACCACCCTACGAGCAGTACTTC
TRBV18	TRBD2	NA	TRBJ2-5	16	CASSPWTSGRKETQYF	TGTGCCAGCTCACCCTGGACTAGCGGGAGGAAAGAGACCCAGTACTTC
TRBV30	NA	NA	TRBJ1-5	14	CAWSRSPHNQPQHF	TGTGCCTGGAGTAGATCCCCTCACAATCAGCCCCAGCATTTT
TRBV27	TRBD2	once	TRBJ2-1	16	CASSFRLAGGLDEQFF	TGTGCCAGCAGTTTCAGGCTAGCGGGAGGGCTTGATGAGCAGTTCTTC
TRBV4-1	NA	NA	TRBJ2-5	15	CASSQVEGRGETQYF	TGCGCCAGCAGCCAAGTGGAGGGCCGGGGAGAGACCCAGTACTTC
TRBV9	NA	many	TRBJ2-2	15	CASSPNQANTGELFF	TGTGCCAGCAGCCCAAACCAGGCGAACACCGGGGAGCTGTTTTTT
TRBV19	TRBD1	NA	TRBJ1-4	14	CASRPGQPGEKLFF	TGTGCCAGTAGGCCGGGACAGCCGGGTGAAAAACTGTTTTTT
TRBV5-4	NA	NA	TRBJ2-5	14	CASSLAPGQETQYF	TGTGCCAGCAGCTTGGCGCCAGGCCAAGAGACCCAGTACTTC
TRBV15	NA	once	TRBJ2-2	13	CATSKTNTGELFF	TGTGCCACCAGCAAGACTAACACCGGGGAGCTGTTTTTT
TRBV15	TRBD1	NA	TRBJ2-1	16	CATSRSGTGGRSEQFF	TGTGCCACCAGCAGATCCGGGACAGGGGGCCGGAGTGAGCAGTTCTTC
TRBV9	TRBD2	NA	TRBJ2-1	17	CASSVEGSGSSYNEQFF	TGTGCCAGCAGCGTAGAGGGTAGCGGGAGCTCCTACAATGAGCAGTTCTTC
TRBV5-3	TRBD1	NA	TRBJ1-1	17	CARSLAFGQAPNTEAFF	TGTGCCAGAAGCTTGGCCTTCGGACAGGCCCCGAACACTGAAGCTTTCTTT
TRBV7-9	TRBD1	NA	TRBJ2-5	16	CASSSRLGTDPETQYF	TGTGCCAGCAGCTCAAGATTAGGGACAGATCCGGAGACCCAGTACTTC
TRBV19	NA	NA	TRBJ2-2	14	CASSKTGNTGELFF	TGTGCCAGTAGCAAGACAGGGAACACCGGGGAGCTGTTTTTT
TRBV28	TRBD1	NA	TRBJ2-1	16	CASSTPGTGGINEQFF	TGTGCCAGCAGTACCCCCGGGACAGGGGGGATTAATGAGCAGTTCTTC
TRBV11-2	TRBD1	NA	TRBJ2-7	14	CASSIRDRKYEQYF	TGTGCCAGCAGCATCCGGGACAGAAAATACGAGCAGTACTTC